Below, 20 T cell receptor beta chains from the same sample are listed, as sequenced in a study of PD-1 blockade in classical Hodgkin lymphoma. Using immunoSEQ multiplex PCR, the repertoire was profiled, and TCRdb retains in-frame clones only, with some absent. The sample shows about 90,000 clones, approximately 92% of them seen only once. Every patient was affected by relapse after autologous stem cell transplantation, while exposure to brentuximab vedotin was not uniform. Sequences were derived from peripheral blood mononuclear cells (PBMCs), sampled before the second cycle of nivolumab. The receptor source for this set is a human donor with classical Hodgkin lymphoma.

V gene TRBV6-5 combines with J gene TRBJ2-3, with 7 nucleotides matching TRBD1. Germline V gene sequence: CDR1 MNHEY, CDR2 SVGAGI. This CDR3 is built from 14 residues. V dropped 3 bases and J dropped 4; count of bases not matched to a gene: 4. The CDR3 reads CASSYRGRADTQYF. CDR3 DNA: TGTGCCAGCAGTTATAGGGGGCGCGCAGATACGCAGTATTTT.

The gene calls are TRBV5-1 and TRBJ1-2; 7 bases agree with TRBD1. Per germline, CDR1 SGHRS and CDR2 YFSETQ. Germline trimming cut 0 bases from V and 10 bases from J; bases unmatched to any gene: 9. CDR3 size: 14 residues. CDR3 region: CASSLDYRGRDYTF. The CDR3 nucleotides are TGCGCCAGCAGCTTGGATTATAGGGGGCGCGACTACACCTTC.

V is TRBV2 and J is TRBJ2-3, with 8 bases fitting TRBD2. Germline V gene sequence: CDR1 SNHLY, CDR2 FYNNEI. The CDR3 runs to 14 residues. Trimming removed 7 bases from V and 1 base from J; junction bases left unmatched: 4. CDR3 in amino acids: CASIAGLRTDTQYF. CDR3 bases: TGTGCCAGCATAGCGGGGTTACGCACAGATACGCAGTATTTT.

This clone was seen just once. J is TRBJ1-1 and V is TRBV6-5; D is possibly TRBD1 (5 bases). Per germline, CDR1 MNHEY and CDR2 SVGAGI. V lost 4 bases, J lost 3 bases, and 12 bases lay in between. The CDR3 sequence is 14 residues long. The CDR3 sequence is CASSSPQGYTEAFF. The CDR3 bases are TGTGCCAGCAGTTCCCCGCAGGGCTACACTGAAGCTTTCTTT.

The chain joins TRBV27 to TRBJ2-1; 10 bases fit TRBD2. CDR3 length equals 14 residues. Germline V gene sequence: CDR1 MNHEY, CDR2 SMNVEV (reference sequence). The V and J ends lost 9 bases and 4 bases, in that order; junction bases with no gene match: 6. The CDR3 region has the DNA TGTGCCAGTGCCTCTAGCGGGGGTTACAATGAGCAGTTCTTC. Translated, it gives CASASSGGYNEQFF.

This clone came up once. The rearrangement uses TRBV4-1 and TRBJ2-7; D is possibly TRBD1 or TRBD2 (5 bases each). This CDR3 has 15 amino acids. Trimming cost V 3 bases and J 4 bases, with 16 bases left between them. The V gene's germline CDR1 is MGHRA and CDR2 YSYEKL. CDR3 protein: CASSQDQTRQYEQYF. The CDR3 DNA is TGCGCCAGCAGCCAGGACCAAACTAGACAGTACGAGCAGTACTTC.

The V call is TRBV21-1, the J call TRBJ2-7; the table's D call TRBD2 went unverified against the DNA. TRBV21-1 is classified as a pseudogene. The CDR3 loop spans 14 amino acids. CDR3 sequence (DNA): TGTGCCAGCAGCAAAGCGGCCGGAGCCTACGAGCAGTACTTC. It translates to CASSKAAGAYEQYF.

This sequence joins TRBV7-9 and TRBJ2-5; TRBD1 agrees at 9 bases. The germline V gene has CDR1 SEHNR and CDR2 FQNEAQ (reference sequence). V lost 1 base and J lost 10; bases outside the gene matches: 16. This CDR3 spans 17 amino acids. CDR3 DNA sequence: TGTGCCAGCAGCTTAGATCCCGTCGGGACAGGGAACTCGAACCAGTACTTC. It translates to CASSLDPVGTGNSNQYF.

This sequence joins TRBV29-1 and TRBJ2-7; D not certain. The CDR3 consists of 13 residues. The V end lost 0 bases, the J end lost 4 bases, and 10 bases lay between the germline ends. Germline CDR1 SQVTM, CDR2 ANQGSEA. The DNA of the CDR3 is TGCAGCGTTGAAGAAACCTCAGGATACGAGCAGTACTTC. Translated: CSVEETSGYEQYF.

V and J are TRBV5-1 and TRBJ2-7, with 8 bases matching TRBD2. The CDR3 loop spans 18 amino acids. The V gene's germline CDR1 is SGHRS and CDR2 YFSETQ. Trimming cost V 0 bases and J 7 bases; bases outside gene matches: 18. In DNA form, the CDR3 reads TGCGCCAGCAGCTTGGAACGACTAGCGTCTAGCCCATTGGGGGAGCAGTACTTC. This sequence encodes CASSLERLASSPLGEQYF.

The chain joins TRBV11-2 to TRBJ2-3; 12 bases match TRBD2. Germline CDR1 and CDR2: SGHAT and FQNNGV. V was pared by 6 bases and J by 2 bases, with 3 bases of the junction left unmatched. This CDR3 is 15 amino acids long. CDR3: CASRGTSGHTDTQYF. The CDR3 DNA is TGTGCCAGCAGAGGGACTAGCGGGCACACAGATACGCAGTATTTT.

The CDR3, as DNA: TGTGCCAGCAGTGAACGCAGGGTAAGCGAGCAGTACTTC. This gives the protein CASSERRVSEQYF. The V and J genes are TRBV2 and TRBJ2-7; a weak D match, TRBD1 (5 bases). CDR1 SNHLY and CDR2 FYNNEI come from the germline V gene. V was trimmed by 2 bases and J by 6 bases, leaving 11 bases between them. This CDR3 region has 13 residues.

The rearrangement uses TRBV11-2 and TRBJ2-3, with 8 positions matching TRBD2. This CDR3 is built from 16 residues. Trimming took 3 bases from V and 0 from J; bases not matched to a gene: 5. Germline-derived CDR1 and CDR2 are SGHAT and FQNNGV. The CDR3 region is CASSFWRGGSTDTQYF. CDR3 DNA sequence: TGTGCCAGCAGCTTCTGGCGCGGGGGGAGCACAGATACGCAGTATTTT.

The chain has TRBV5-5 and TRBJ1-4, with 8 bases matching TRBD1. This CDR3 region has 15 residues. The germline CDR1 and CDR2 sequences are SGHKS and YYEKEE (reference sequence). With 5 bases clipped from V and 4 bases from J, the junction kept 7 bases outside the gene matches. The CDR3, as DNA: TGTGCCAGCAGTTTCGGACAGGGCGGTAATGAAAAACTGTTTTTT. Translation: CASSFGQGGNEKLFF.

The gene calls are TRBV7-8 and TRBJ2-5; perhaps D is TRBD1 or TRBD2 (5 bases each). The CDR3 covers 15 residues. Trimming took 5 bases from V and 1 from J, leaving 14 bases between them. CDR1 and CDR2 from the germline V gene are SGHVS and FQNEAQ. The CDR3 loop reads CASSRGTETQETQYF. The CDR3 DNA sequence: TGTGCCAGCAGCCGTGGGACGGAAACCCAAGAGACCCAGTACTTC.

The CDR3 DNA follows: TGCGCCAGCAGGTCTAGCGGGGGCCTAGGGGCCAACGTCCTGACTTTC. Protein sequence: CASRSSGGLGANVLTF. V is TRBV5-1 and J is TRBJ2-6, with 10 bases aligning to TRBD2. The V gene end was trimmed by 5 bases and the J gene end by 4 bases; junction bases not matched to a gene: 6. CDR3 length equals 16 residues. Germline V gene lookup returns CDR1 SGHRS and CDR2 YFSETQ.

J is TRBJ2-7 and V is TRBV28, with 7 bases fitting TRBD2. Germline values: CDR1 MDHEN, CDR2 SYDVKM. The CDR3 runs to 15 residues. After removal of 7 bases from V and 0 bases from J, the junction contained 9 bases not matched to a gene. Written as DNA, the CDR3 is TGTGCCAGCAACCTAAGATGGGGGGGCTCCTACGAGCAGTACTTC. Translating it yields CASNLRWGGSYEQYF.

The chain couples TRBV28 to TRBJ2-1, with D hard to call. The V end was cut by 6 bases, the J end by 6 bases, with 18 bases between. In germline, CDR1 is MDHEN, CDR2 SYDVKM. This CDR3 comprises 15 residues. DNA for the CDR3: TGTGCCAGCAGATCCCCTAGTGGTGGGTTCAATGAGCAGTTCTTC. This codes for CASRSPSGGFNEQFF.

The chain employs TRBV5-6 and TRBJ1-4; D uncertain. This CDR3 is 15 amino acids long. CDR1 and CDR2 (germline): SGHDT, YYEEEE. V was pared by 4 bases and J by 5 bases, with 15 bases between. CDR3: CASSNLAGLNEKLFF. The CDR3 coding sequence is TGTGCCAGCAGCAATCTCGCCGGATTGAATGAAAAACTGTTTTTT.

The J gene is TRBJ2-5, the V gene TRBV13, with 9 bases lining up with TRBD1. V was clipped by 5 bases and J by 4 bases; unmatched bases: 5. The CDR3 is 14 residues long. Germline lookup yields CDR1 PRHDT and CDR2 FYEKMQ (reference sequence). The CDR3 bases are TGTGCCAGCAGCACCGGGACAGGGAGAGAGACCCAGTACTTC. It yields the protein CASSTGTGRETQYF. The full variable domain, in which reference TRBV13 and TRBJ2-5 provide the parts outside the CDR3, is AAGVIQSPRHLIKEKRETATLKCYPIPRHDTVYWYQQGPGQDPQFLISFYEKMQSDKGSIPDRFSAQQFSDYHSELNMSSLELGDSALYFCASSTGTGRETQYFGPGTRLLVL.